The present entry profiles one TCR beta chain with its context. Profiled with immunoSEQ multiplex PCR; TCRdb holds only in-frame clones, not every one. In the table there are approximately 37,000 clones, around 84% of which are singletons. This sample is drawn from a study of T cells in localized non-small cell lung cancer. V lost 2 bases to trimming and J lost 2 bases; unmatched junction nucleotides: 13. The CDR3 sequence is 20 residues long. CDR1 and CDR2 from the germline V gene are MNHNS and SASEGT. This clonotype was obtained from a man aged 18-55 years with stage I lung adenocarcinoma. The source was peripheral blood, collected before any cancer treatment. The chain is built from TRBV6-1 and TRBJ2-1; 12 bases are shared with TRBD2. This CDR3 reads CASSERSGTSGLGPYNEQFF. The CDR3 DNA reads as TGTGCCAGCAGTGAACGGTCCGGGACTAGCGGGCTGGGCCCCTACAATGAGCAGTTCTTC.